This TCR beta chain was documented in a study of identifying expanded T cells in peripheral blood. Whole-study findings and limits: Approximately 1.2 clones differed between technical replicates, versus roughly 17 and 20 over time. Variance in clone template counts between roughly two-week samples significantly increased with total template count across all healthy donors.

Sequencing was performed with immunoSEQ multiplex PCR; in TCRdb, only in-frame clones are kept and a portion is missing. The table shows approximately 90,000 clones, with about 85% occurring only once. Healthy donors had no documented immune events, such as infections, while sampled. CDR3 size: 14 residues. Deletions cut 1 base from V and 2 bases from J, with 8 bases between. CDR1 and CDR2 from the germline V gene are LNHNV and YYDKDF (reference sequence). For this clone: As yet, its antigen is unknown.

The clonotype comes from a person aged 18 to 75 in good health. Input material: blood. The rearrangement links TRBV15 to TRBJ1-2; D gene unclear. DNA for the CDR3: TGTGCCACCAGCAGAGCCGGCAGCAACTATGGCTACACCTTC. It translates to CATSRAGSNYGYTF. The full variable domain, with the rest looked up from reference TRBV15 and TRBJ1-2, is DAMVIQNPRYQVTQFGKPVTLSCSQTLNHNVMYWYQQKSSQAPKLLFHYYDKDFNNEADTPDNFQSRRPNTSFCFLDIRSPGLGDTAMYLCATSRAGSNYGYTFGSGTRLTVV.